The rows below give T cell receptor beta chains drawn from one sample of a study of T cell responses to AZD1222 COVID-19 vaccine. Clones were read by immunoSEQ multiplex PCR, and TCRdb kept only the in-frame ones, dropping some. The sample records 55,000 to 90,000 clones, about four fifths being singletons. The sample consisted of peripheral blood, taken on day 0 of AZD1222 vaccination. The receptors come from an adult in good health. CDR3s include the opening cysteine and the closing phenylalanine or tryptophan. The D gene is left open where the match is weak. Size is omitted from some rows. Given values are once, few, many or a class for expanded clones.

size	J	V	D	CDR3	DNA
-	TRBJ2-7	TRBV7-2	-	CASSLVPNTMGEQYF	TGTGCCAGCAGCTTAGTCCCCAACACTATGGGCGAGCAGTACTTC
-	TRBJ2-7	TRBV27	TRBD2	CASSPRTSGGYEQYF	TGTGCCAGCAGTCCCCGGACTAGCGGGGGCTACGAGCAGTACTTC
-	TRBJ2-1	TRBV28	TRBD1	CASSPTGTGFYEQFF	TGTGCCAGCAGTCCGACCGGGACAGGGTTCTATGAGCAGTTCTTC
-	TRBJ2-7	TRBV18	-	CASSPQQGGDRQYF	TGTGCCAGCTCACCACAACAAGGTGGTGATAGGCAGTACTTC
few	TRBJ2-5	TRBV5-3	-	CGGRGEPQETQYF	TGTGGTGGGCGCGGGGAACCCCAAGAGACCCAGTACTTC
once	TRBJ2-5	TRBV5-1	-	CASSLISAGQETQYF	TGCGCCAGCAGCTTGATTTCGGCAGGCCAAGAGACCCAGTACTTC
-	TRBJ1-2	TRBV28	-	CASSLSYRVYGYTF	TGTGCCAGCAGTTTATCGTACAGAGTCTATGGCTACACCTTC
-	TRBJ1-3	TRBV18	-	CASSPSKDRGNTIYF	TGTGCCAGCTCGCCCAGTAAGGACCGGGGAAACACCATATATTTT
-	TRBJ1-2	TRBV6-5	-	CASSYSPGLNYGYTF	TGTGCCAGCAGTTACTCTCCAGGGCTGAACTATGGCTACACCTTC
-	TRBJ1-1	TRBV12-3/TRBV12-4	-	CASLGGGEAFF	TGTGCCAGCCTTGGGGGGGGTGAAGCTTTCTTT
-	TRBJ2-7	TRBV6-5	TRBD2	CASSRGRGAYYEQYF	TGTGCCAGCAGTCGTGGGCGGGGGGCTTACTACGAGCAGTACTTC
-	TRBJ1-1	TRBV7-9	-	CASNPGRVGNTEAFF	TGTGCCAGCAACCCTGGGAGGGTTGGGAACACTGAAGCTTTCTTT
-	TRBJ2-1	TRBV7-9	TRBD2	CASSFGDYTLDEQFF	TGTGCCAGCAGCTTCGGGGACTACACCTTGGATGAGCAGTTCTTC
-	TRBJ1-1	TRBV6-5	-	CASSYSGYTEAFF	TGTGCCAGCAGTTACTCGGGGTACACTGAAGCTTTCTTT
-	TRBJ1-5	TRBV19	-	CASSMDGHQPQHF	TGTGCCAGTAGTATGGACGGACATCAGCCCCAGCATTTT
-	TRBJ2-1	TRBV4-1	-	CASSQGAGYNEQFF	TGCGCCAGCAGCCAGGGAGCGGGTTACAATGAGCAGTTCTTC
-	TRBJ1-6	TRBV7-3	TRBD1	CASSRQGIISPLHF	TGTGCCAGCAGTCGACAGGGCATCATTTCACCCCTCCACTTT
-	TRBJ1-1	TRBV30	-	CAWSERGNTEAFF	TGTGCCTGGAGTGAAAGGGGTAACACTGAAGCTTTCTTT
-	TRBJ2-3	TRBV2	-	CASSGFQGSTDTQYF	TGTGCCAGCAGTGGCTTCCAAGGATCCACAGATACGCAGTATTTT
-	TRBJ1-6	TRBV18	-	CASSPQDNYSPLHF	TGTGCCAGCTCACCGCAAGATAACTATTCACCCCTCCACTTT
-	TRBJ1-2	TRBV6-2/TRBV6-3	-	CASSSGPYGYTF	TGTGCCAGCAGTTCAGGACCTTATGGCTACACCTTC
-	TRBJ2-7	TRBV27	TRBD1	CASSAADRVKGEQYF	TGTGCCAGCAGTGCGGCGGACAGGGTTAAGGGGGAGCAGTACTTC
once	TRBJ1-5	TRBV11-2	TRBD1	CASSLDPTGIQPQHF	TGTGCCAGCAGCTTAGATCCGACAGGGATTCAGCCCCAGCATTTT
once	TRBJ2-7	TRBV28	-	CASSPLGTQTYEQYF	TGTGCCAGCAGTCCCCTGGGGACCCAGACCTACGAGCAGTACTTC
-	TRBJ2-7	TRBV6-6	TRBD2	CASSPPGGPYEQYF	TGTGCCAGCAGTCCGCCGGGGGGGCCTTACGAGCAGTACTTC
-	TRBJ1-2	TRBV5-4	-	CASSLGTQAELYGYTF	TGTGCCAGCAGCTTGGGTACGCAGGCGGAGTTATATGGCTACACCTTC
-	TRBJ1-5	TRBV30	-	CAWREGTSNQPQHF	TGTGCCTGGAGAGAGGGGACTAGCAATCAGCCCCAGCATTTT
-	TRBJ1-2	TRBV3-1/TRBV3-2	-	CASSQEANVIYGYTF	TGTGCCAGCAGCCAAGAAGCCAACGTAATCTATGGCTACACCTTC
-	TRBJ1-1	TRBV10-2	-	CASSEWAMNTEAFF	TGCGCCAGCAGTGAGTGGGCGATGAACACTGAAGCTTTCTTT
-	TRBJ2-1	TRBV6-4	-	CASSDSILNEQFF	TGTGCCAGCAGTGACTCGATTCTAAATGAGCAGTTCTTC
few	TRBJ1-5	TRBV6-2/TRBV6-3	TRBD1	CASSLGQGRQPQHF	TGTGCCAGCAGTTTAGGACAGGGACGTCAGCCCCAGCATTTT
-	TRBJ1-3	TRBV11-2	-	CASSLESWDTIYF	TGTGCCAGCAGCTTAGAATCCTGGGACACCATATATTTT
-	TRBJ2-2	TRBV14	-	CASSQAAANTGELFF	TGTGCCAGCAGCCAAGCGGCCGCGAACACCGGGGAGCTGTTTTTT
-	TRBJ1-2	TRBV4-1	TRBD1	CASSQTGGQGYGYTF	TGCGCCAGCAGCCAAACAGGGGGACAGGGATATGGCTACACCTTC